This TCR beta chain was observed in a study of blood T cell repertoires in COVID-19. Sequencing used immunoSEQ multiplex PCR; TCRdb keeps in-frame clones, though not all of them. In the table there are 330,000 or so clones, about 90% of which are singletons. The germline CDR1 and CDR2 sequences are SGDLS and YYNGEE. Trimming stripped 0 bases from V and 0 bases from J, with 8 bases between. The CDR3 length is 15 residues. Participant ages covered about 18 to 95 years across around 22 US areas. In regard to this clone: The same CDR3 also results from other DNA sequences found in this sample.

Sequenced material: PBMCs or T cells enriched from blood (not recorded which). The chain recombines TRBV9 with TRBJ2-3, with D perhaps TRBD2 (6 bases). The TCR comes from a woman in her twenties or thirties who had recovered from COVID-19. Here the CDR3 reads CASSVGSGSTDTQYF. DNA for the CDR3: TGTGCCAGCAGCGTAGGTAGCGGAAGCACAGATACGCAGTATTTT.